This T cell receptor beta chain was captured by sequencing in a study of vaccination and CD4 T cells after COVID-19. About the study: Convalescent donors were composed of six males and four females, of whom two were Hispanic. Investigators took post-vaccine samples a median approximately 72 days after dose two, within a range of 14 to 241. The cells in question were stimulated using overlapping spike peptides derived from SARS-CoV-2, HCoV-NL63, HCoV-OC43 and HCoV-229E.

This clonotype was detected only a few times. The antigen is unknown. J lost 4 bases, V lost 5 bases, and 5 bases had no gene match. Germline CDR1 is SGHTA and CDR2 is FQGNSA. The CDR3 sequence is 13 residues long. The treatment is: approximately nine-day PBMC culture with coronavirus spike peptide pools or control peptides (ViraFEST assay). Cultures used 1.5 million to 2.5 million PBMCs per well, roughly 9.8 IU/ml IL-2 and approximately 9.5 ug/ml peptides. Sequencing of DNA taken from cultured CD4+ T cells relied on the Oncomine TCR Beta short-read assay. TCRdb re-analysed the PCR reads in MiXCR, keeping a single row per CDR3 protein. The sample has about 15,000 distinct CDR3 sequences; approximately 52% are singletons.

The rearrangement joins TRBV7-2 to TRBJ2-7; 7 bases are a match to TRBD2. The sequenced sample was CD4+ T cells from blood, cultured in vitro. The TCR originated in a human donor who had recovered from COVID-19. In DNA, the CDR3 is TGTGCCAGCAGCCTAGAAGCGGGGTACGAGCAGTACTTC. This codes for CASSLEAGYEQYF.